The 9 T cell receptor beta chains given below trace back to one sample, sequenced in a study of regulatory T cells in long-lasting Graves disease. Time point: newly diagnosed GD, antithyroid drugs for less than 3 months. Extracted PBMC RNA gave rise to the TCR library. Construction of the TCR beta libraries employed iRepertoire HTBI primers in conjunction with Arm-PCR of CDR3 regions. Via MiXCR, TCRdb re-called the multiplex PCR reads, giving one row per CDR3 protein. The data hold a few hundred thousand distinct CDR3 sequences, with under 20% observed a single time. The sample was also reused in another study, on T cells in Graves' hyperthyroidism and ophthalmopathy.

The input for sequencing was peripheral blood mononuclear cells (PBMCs), taken at new diagnosis, from a patient treated with antithyroid drugs. These receptors were obtained from a woman aged 30 to 39 with Graves disease.

This clonotype was recorded many times. The gene calls are TRBV6-1 and TRBJ1-1; 8 positions agree with TRBD1. The germline CDR1 and CDR2 sequences are MNHNS and SASEGT. The CDR3 loop spans 15 amino acids. V gave up 6 bases and J gave up 1 base; unmatched junction bases: 7. The CDR3 reads CASRHPRGRNTEAFF. DNA of the CDR3: TGTGCCAGCAGGCACCCCAGGGGGCGGAACACTGAAGCTTTCTTT.

This clonotype showed up many times. V and J are TRBV10-3 and TRBJ1-2; 9 bases agree with TRBD1. V lost 2 bases, J lost 8 bases, and 9 bases stayed unmatched. Germline V gives CDR1 ENHRY, CDR2 SYGVKD. The CDR3 extends over 15 amino acids. CDR3 bases: TGTGCCATCAGTGAGGGGACAGGGCCTGAGGAGGGCTACACCTTC. Translation gives CAISEGTGPEEGYTF.

This clonotype was seen repeatedly, ten times or more. The rearrangement links TRBV25-1 to TRBJ1-3; D gene ambiguous. V dropped 3 bases and J dropped 0 bases, with 3 bases sitting between them. The CDR3 runs to 13 residues. Germline CDR1 MGHDK, CDR2 SYGVNS. The CDR3 DNA follows: TGTGCCAGCAGTGAGTTCTCTGGAAACACCATATATTTT. This codes for CASSEFSGNTIYF.

This clonotype was counted ten times or more. The gene calls are TRBV12-3 or TRBV12-4 and TRBJ1-4; D is ambiguous. Trimming pared 6 bases from V and 5 bases from J, leaving 13 bases between. The CDR3 consists of 14 residues. In nucleotides, the CDR3 is TGTGCCAGCAGGAACACAGCGAGCAATGAAAAACTGTTTTTT. This gives the protein CASRNTASNEKLFF.

The gene calls are TRBV6-2 or TRBV6-3 and TRBJ2-5; 14 bases are a match to TRBD2. This CDR3 has 16 amino acids. Germline-derived CDR1 and CDR2 are MNHEY and SVGEGT. Losses at the gene ends were 6 bases for V and 5 bases for J; bases not matched to a gene: 8. CDR3 bases: TGTGCCAGCAGATATTCGACTAGCGGGGGGGCCGAGACCCAGTACTTC. Translating it yields CASRYSTSGGAETQYF.

This clonotype has at least ten counts. The gene calls are TRBV19 and TRBJ2-1; 10 nucleotides align to TRBD2. V dropped 3 bases and J dropped 7; count of bases not matched to a gene: 12. CDR1 is LNHDA, CDR2 SQIVND, per germline (reference sequence). The CDR3 has 17 residues. CDR3: CASSILPQRGGGNEQFF. CDR3 coding DNA: TGTGCCAGTAGTATTCTCCCCCAGCGGGGGGGAGGAAATGAGCAGTTCTTC.

This clonotype was recorded at least ten times. A read error may be the cause here, since a much bigger clone is one base away. Written as DNA, the CDR3 is TGTGCCAGCAGAAGAGGACTAGAAACAGTTACGCAGTATTTT. Its protein is CASRRGLETVTQYF. The V and J genes are TRBV7-9 and TRBJ2-3; the match to TRBD2 covers 7 bases. Germline V gene lookup returns CDR1 SEHNR and CDR2 FQNEAQ (reference sequence). The CDR3 length is 14 residues.

This clonotype was detected ten times or more. The chain uses TRBV18 and TRBJ2-7; D not resolved. Germline V gene data show CDR1 as KGHSH and CDR2 as LQKENI. V lost 2 bases and J lost 0, with 5 bases in between. This CDR3 spans 13 amino acids. The CDR3 DNA is TGTGCCAGCTCACCATACAGCTCCTACGAGCAGTACTTC. This gives the protein CASSPYSSYEQYF.

A few counts support this clonotype. This clone may be a read error of a much larger clone one base away. It is likely a read error, because the conserved phenylalanine at the end of the CDR3 is missing. The genes are TRBV5-1 and TRBJ2-5; D may be TRBD1 (6 bases). The V gene lost 3 bases and the J gene lost 5 bases, with 17 bases spanning the gap. The CDR3 runs 15 residues. Germline lookup yields CDR1 SGHRS and CDR2 YFSETQ. The CDR3 DNA is TGCGCCAGCAGCTGGACCGGGACACGAGGGGAGACCCAGTACCTC. Amino acid sequence: CASSWTGTRGETQYL.